Listed below are T cell receptor beta chains from one sample, sequenced in a study of response to subunit inactivated influenza vaccine. Using its own MiXCR run on the RT-PCR reads, TCRdb lists one record per CDR3 protein. This sample has 160,000 or so distinct CDR3 sequences, with around 9.9% found just once. Here the sequenced sample was non-naive T cells sorted from PBMCs, taken about 40 days after vaccination. These receptors were taken from a man in his forties or fifties who received an inactivated influenza vaccine. CDR3s include the opening cysteine and the closing phenylalanine or tryptophan. D genes are given only for firm matches.

>TRBJ2-1|TRBD1|TRBV11-3
CASRKDRGDFGVQFF
>TRBJ1-6|-|TRBV7-2
CASSSSTNYRGVPLHF
>TRBJ2-5|-|TRBV19
CASSINGGYETQYF
>TRBJ2-4|-|TRBV3-1
CASSQGGAAKNIQYF
>TRBJ1-1|-|TRBV27
CASSPHARGRWNTEAFF
>TRBJ2-7|-|TRBV9
CASSPRSGGPYEQYF
>TRBJ2-2|-|TRBV29-1
CSAINRGVGTGELFF
>TRBJ2-3|-|TRBV20-1
CSARDHLEGTDTQYF
>TRBJ2-3|-|TRBV20-1
CSARATIPIDGGSTDTQYF
>TRBJ2-1|TRBD2|TRBV6-1
CASRISGGGYNEQFF
>TRBJ1-1|-|TRBV12-3/TRBV12-4
CASSPDWENTEAFF
>TRBJ2-3|TRBD1|TRBV5-4
CASSLLQGADTQYF
>TRBJ2-1|TRBD2|TRBV6-5
CASSYSRASGSPRDEQFF
>TRBJ2-7|-|TRBV18
CASSPRTDEQYF
>TRBJ1-4|-|TRBV4-1
CASTPSRKGTNEKLFF
>TRBJ1-5|-|TRBV6-1
CASRSTGYQPQHF
>TRBJ1-5|-|TRBV20-1
CSARPSSFGGNQPQHF
>TRBJ2-3|TRBD2|TRBV9
CASSATSSGVTDTQYF
>TRBJ2-1|TRBD2|TRBV10-3
CAISERAGAENEQFF
>TRBJ2-7|-|TRBV28
CASSSYSYEQYF
>TRBJ2-5|-|TRBV20-1
CSAGRGGRAGETQYF
>TRBJ2-5|-|TRBV7-2
CASSFGQQETQYF
>TRBJ1-5|-|TRBV4-3
CASSQDWGRVNQPQHF
>TRBJ1-1|-|TRBV20-1
CSARDPSEAFF
>TRBJ2-2|-|TRBV6-2/TRBV6-3
CASSVLGATGELFF
>TRBJ2-5|-|TRBV7-3
CASSPQGSRHSTQYF
>TRBJ1-6|-|TRBV7-2
CASSVGGAPSDSPLHF
>TRBJ1-2|TRBD1|TRBV4-2
CASSQVIKDRGPDGYTF
>TRBJ2-3|-|TRBV6-4
CASSRSGYTDTQYF
>TRBJ2-7|-|TRBV20-1
CSARASGPLLTYEQYF
>TRBJ2-7|-|TRBV19
CASSISGSYEQYF
>TRBJ2-7|-|TRBV24-1
CATSDKRYETGEQYF
>TRBJ1-1|-|TRBV4-1
CASSQDSGRTEAFF
>TRBJ2-7|TRBD2|TRBV2
CASNPAGEHEQYF
>TRBJ2-5|-|TRBV28
CASSTPTGETQYF
>TRBJ2-7|-|TRBV20-1
CSATLLNYEQYF
>TRBJ2-1|-|TRBV20-1
CSARVGRGRNEQFF
>TRBJ1-5|TRBD1|TRBV18
CASSPPGGFNQPQHF
>TRBJ2-1|TRBD2|TRBV3-1
CASSQGLAGGHNEQFF
>TRBJ2-3|TRBD1|TRBV7-2
CASSLDRGLDTQYF
>TRBJ1-1|-|TRBV5-1
CASSLVGGETEAFF
>TRBJ2-3|-|TRBV20-1
CSARAGSRTDTQYF
>TRBJ2-7|-|TRBV29-1
CSGGVGGEQYF
>TRBJ1-1|-|TRBV7-2
CASSPFRSWVNTEAFF
>TRBJ2-7|TRBD2|TRBV5-1
CASSLAGGDSYEQYF
>TRBJ1-1|TRBD1|TRBV20-1
CSASDRGGTEAFF
>TRBJ2-3|-|TRBV27
CASRREGTDTQYF
>TRBJ1-2|-|TRBV24-1
CATSDRYGYTF
>TRBJ1-6|TRBD1|TRBV20-1
CSARNIPTGASYNSPLHF
>TRBJ2-7|-|TRBV10-1
CASSEYGTQSEQYF